The TCR beta chain under discussion was sequenced for a study of cytomegalovirus exposure and HLA in healthy donors. Findings of the study overall: A list of roughly 180 TCR beta chains associated with cytomegalovirus was given. Later, an analysis found that TCR clusters from the first cohort tended to co-occur in the 90 to 150 validation repertoires.

Germline V gene lookup returns CDR1 MGHRA and CDR2 YSYEKL. V was clipped by 0 bases and J by 3 bases; unmatched bases: 15. The CDR3 sequence is 19 residues long. On this clone itself: Antigen unknown.

TCRdb's copy holds only in-frame clones and misses some; the assay was immunoSEQ multiplex PCR. Of some 150,000 clones in the sample, 94% were seen once. Source material: PBMCs. This chain uses TRBV4-1 with TRBJ2-7; TRBD1 matches 9 bases. The clonotype comes from a man aged 18 to 29 in good health and CMV-seropositive. CDR3 residues: CASSQEITGQGPPGYEQYF. The CDR3 DNA follows: TGCGCCAGCAGCCAAGAAATTACGGGACAGGGCCCCCCGGGCTACGAGCAGTACTTC.